Listed below are T cell receptor beta chains from one sample, sequenced in a study of blood T cell repertoires in COVID-19. Produced via immunoSEQ multiplex PCR; TCRdb's table is partial and in-frame only. The data show some 360,000 clones, 85% to 90% seen once. Sequencing was done on a sample of PBMCs or T cells enriched from blood (not recorded which). These receptors came from a woman in her 30s who had been exposed to COVID-19. Both conserved end residues are part of each CDR3. The order of the fields is D gene, J gene, V gene, clone size, CDR3 DNA, CDR3 protein. A D gene is named only where the DNA matches it firmly. The size field is filled for only some rows; it gives once, few, many or a size class.

. | TRBJ1-1 | TRBV29-1 | . | TGCAGCGTTGGACGCCAGGTGCAGGGGATGGGCACTGAAGCTTTCTTT | CSVGRQVQGMGTEAFF
. | TRBJ2-7 | TRBV27 | . | TGTGCCAGCAGTTTACAGGGTTTTTCCTACGAGCAGTACTTC | CASSLQGFSYEQYF
TRBD1 | TRBJ2-6 | TRBV9 | . | TGTGCCAGCAGCGCTCAGGGGGCTGGGGCCAACGTCCTGACTTTC | CASSAQGAGANVLTF
TRBD1 | TRBJ1-2 | TRBV6-5 | once | TGTGCCAGCAGCTTGACAGGGATCTATGGCTACACCTTC | CASSLTGIYGYTF
TRBD1 | TRBJ2-3 | TRBV7-8 | . | TGTGCCAGCAGCCCCCCACCAGGGGGCATGACAGATACGCAGTATTTT | CASSPPPGGMTDTQYF
. | TRBJ1-5 | TRBV7-9 | once | TGTGCCAGCAGTTCCACAGGAGCCAATCAGCCCCAGCATTTT | CASSSTGANQPQHF
. | TRBJ1-6 | TRBV6-1 | . | TGTGCCAGCAGTGAAGGGTCGCAGGGGTCGAATTCACCCCTCCACTTT | CASSEGSQGSNSPLHF
. | TRBJ2-1 | TRBV11-3 | . | TGTGCCAGCAGCTTAGATCGCGGAGAGCAGTTCTTC | CASSLDRGEQFF
. | TRBJ2-7 | TRBV5-4 | . | TGTGCCAGCAGCTCCCAGGTGTCCTACGAGCAGTACTTC | CASSSQVSYEQYF
. | TRBJ2-7 | TRBV5-1 | . | TGCGCCAGCAGCTCCTTAATTACCTACGAGCAGTACTTC | CASSSLITYEQYF
TRBD1 | TRBJ1-5 | TRBV27 | . | TGTGCCAGCAGTTGGGGACAGGGAAGGCAGCCCCAGCATTTT | CASSWGQGRQPQHF
. | TRBJ1-2 | TRBV11-3 | . | TGTGCCAGCAGCTTTACAAGGAGCAACTATGGCTACACCTTC | CASSFTRSNYGYTF
. | TRBJ2-5 | TRBV19 | . | TGTGCCAGTAGTATTGGGCAGGGGGGTTTCTACGAACAAGAGACCCAGTACTTC | CASSIGQGGFYEQETQYF
TRBD2 | TRBJ2-1 | TRBV5-4 | . | TGTGCCAGCAGCCGGTGGACTAGCGGGGTAAATGAGCAGTTCTTC | CASSRWTSGVNEQFF
. | TRBJ1-1 | TRBV6-1 | . | TGTGCCAGCAGTGAAGTAGGCGGGAACACTGAAGCTTTCTTT | CASSEVGGNTEAFF
. | TRBJ1-5 | TRBV7-3 | . | TGTGCCAGCAGCTTAGATTCGGGGGGTCCCCAGCATTTT | CASSLDSGGPQHF
TRBD1 | TRBJ1-1 | TRBV7-9 | . | TGTGCCAGCAGCTTTTCGACAGGGGGAGGCACTGAAGCTTTCTTT | CASSFSTGGGTEAFF
. | TRBJ2-4 | TRBV25-1 | once | TGTGCCAGCAGTGAATTACCGGGACTAAACATTCAGTACTTC | CASSELPGLNIQYF
. | TRBJ1-6 | TRBV21-1 | once | TGTGCCAGCAGCAAAAGGCGACAGGGACGATCACCCCTCCACTTT | CASSKRRQGRSPLHF
. | TRBJ1-6 | TRBV3-1/TRBV3-2 | . | TGTGCCAGCAGCCAAGATCCGGTTCGGGGACAACTAGTCTTCTCCTATAATTCACCCCTCCACTTT | CASSQDPVRGQLVFSYNSPLHF
. | TRBJ2-5 | TRBV5-1 | . | TGCGCCAGCAGCGCGGGATACGCGACGGGGGAGACCCAGTACTTC | CASSAGYATGETQYF
TRBD1 | TRBJ1-4 | TRBV7-9 | . | TGTGCCAGCAGCGCTGGGACAGGGAGTAATGAAAAACTGTTTTTT | CASSAGTGSNEKLFF
. | TRBJ2-5 | TRBV28 | . | TGTGCCAGCAGTTCTTTAGAGACCCAGTACTTC | CASSSLETQYF
TRBD1 | TRBJ2-1 | TRBV24-1 | . | TGTGCCACCAGTGCGACACCGGGACAGCCTTACAATGAGCAGTTCTTC | CATSATPGQPYNEQFF
. | TRBJ2-5 | TRBV7-8 | . | TGTGCCAGCAGCCCGTCCCGGGACTGGGTAGTGGCCCAGTACTTC | CASSPSRDWVVAQYF
TRBD2 | TRBJ2-7 | TRBV28 | . | TGTGCCAGCAGGCGCCGGACTAGCGAGTCCTACGAGCAGTACTTC | CASRRRTSESYEQYF